This paragraph reports one T cell receptor (beta chain). This entry belongs to a study of OX40 agonist ivuxolimab in advanced cancers. Study background: The dose-escalation cohort had hepatocellular carcinoma, melanoma, renal cell or head and neck cancer. Partial responses were seen in three patients, one with hepatocellular carcinoma and two with cutaneous melanoma.

The CDR3 length is 13 residues. Trimming left V 5 bases short and J 3 bases short, with 12 bases between. Germline V gives CDR1 SQVTM, CDR2 ANQGSEA. The repertoire was sequenced with immunoSEQ multiplex PCR; TCRdb's copy has only in-frame clones and lacks some. The data contain about 32,000 clones, 84% of them singletons. Patients were ruled out by autoimmune disease history or systemic immunosuppression. The sample was CD4+ or CD8+ T cells sorted from blood, taken in a trial of the OX40 agonist ivuxolimab. The V call is TRBV29-1, the J call TRBJ2-3; D is tentatively TRBD1 or TRBD2 (6 bases each). The clonotype was recovered from an adult with an advanced solid tumor such as melanoma, head and neck, liver or kidney cancer. CDR3 DNA: TGCAGCGTTACGGGGGCCGGTACAGATACGCAGTATTTT. Translation gives CSVTGAGTDTQYF.